This T cell receptor (beta chain) appears in the sequencing data of a study of OX40 agonist ivuxolimab in advanced cancers. About the study: Antecedent anti-PD-1, anti-PD-L1 or anti-CTLA-4 therapy was permissible, with roughly 36% having received some.

Sequenced by immunoSEQ multiplex PCR; TCRdb stores in-frame clones only, minus some. The data show about 34,000 clones, with about nine tenths seen just once and around 4.2% held by the top ten. To note about this clone: Its target is unknown.

Study-level findings and limits: Dosing at 0.1 to 3.0 mg/kg was accompanied by clonal expansion of CD4+ and CD8+ blood T cells by week 6.

This CDR3 is 16 amino acids long. Trimming left V 6 bases short and J 4 bases short, with 19 bases between. Germline CDR1 reads MDHEN; CDR2 reads SYDVKM. This sequence was found in an adult with an advanced solid tumor such as melanoma, head and neck, liver or kidney cancer. The gene calls are TRBV28 and TRBJ1-3; the D gene is possibly TRBD1 (6 bases). This specimen was CD4+ or CD8+ T cells sorted from blood, taken in a trial of the OX40 agonist ivuxolimab. The CDR3 DNA reads TGTGCCAGCAGCTCCCCGGCGGGGACATCCGGAAACACCATATATTTT. Its translation is CASSSPAGTSGNTIYF.